The source of this T cell receptor beta chain is a study of cytomegalovirus exposure and HLA in healthy donors. TCRdb's copy holds only in-frame clones and misses some; the assay was immunoSEQ multiplex PCR. The sample lists 150,000 to 200,000 clones; 65% to 90% were seen once. Turning to this clone: Its antigen remains unknown.

Study findings and constraints: Researchers reported that a few CMV-associated chains were confirmed in vitro as CMV antigen-specific. Reportedly, cytomegalovirus status was diagnosed with high sensitivity and specificity.

Trimming stripped 2 bases from V and 0 bases from J, with 11 bases between. CDR1 and CDR2 from the germline V gene are SGDLS and YYNGEE. The CDR3 is 16 amino acids. Input material: PBMCs. The receptor was isolated from a woman younger than 35 in good health and CMV-seronegative. The chain uses TRBV9 and TRBJ1-4, with D perhaps TRBD1 (6 bases). This CDR3 is CASSVAGAATNEKLFF. In DNA, the CDR3 is TGTGCCAGCAGCGTCGCGGGGGCCGCAACTAATGAAAAACTGTTTTTT. Looking up the rest from reference TRBV9 and TRBJ1-4 gives the full variable domain: DSGVTQTPKHLITATGQRVTLRCSPRSGDLSVYWYQQSLDQGLQFLIQYYNGEERAKGNILERFSAQQFPDLHSELNLSSLELGDSALYFCASSVAGAATNEKLFFGSGTQLSVL.